This T cell receptor beta chain was captured by sequencing in a study of regulatory T cells in long-lasting Graves disease. The V segment lost 4 bases and the J segment 1 base; nucleotides outside the gene matches: 12. Germline CDR1 and CDR2: MDHEN and SYDVKM. The CDR3 is 17 amino acids. Indicated time point: persistent/refractory GD, antithyroid drugs over 5 years with positive TRAb. PBMC RNA served as the TCR library source. Through Arm-PCR of CDR3 regions and iRepertoire HTBI primers, TCR beta libraries were built. MiXCR was run by TCRdb on the multiplex PCR reads, yielding one entry per CDR3 protein. Of approximately 440,000 distinct CDR3 sequences detected, 23% appear once; the ten largest clones hold about a quarter. This clonotype was counted ten times or more. Its antigen is currently unknown. Overall study results and limits: Persistent disease showed a preference for TRBV28, TRBJ1-2 and TRBJ2-5. Persistent patients had a count of shared public clonotypes (approximately 3,000) that exceeded that of new patients (approximately 1,000).

This receptor was identified in a female donor with Graves disease. The starting material was peripheral blood mononuclear cells (PBMCs), obtained when the disease was refractory, from a patient treated with antithyroid drugs. The chain employs TRBV28 and TRBJ1-2, with 7 bases matching TRBD1. The CDR3 coding sequence is TGTGCCAGCAGTTCTGCCGGGACAGCAAGAGTTAACTATGGCTACACCTTC. It codes for CASSSAGTARVNYGYTF.